This T cell receptor beta chain was observed in a study of neurological immune-mediated disorders. This clonotype appeared many times. Its target is not known. Germline lookup yields CDR1 DFQATT and CDR2 SNEGSKA (reference sequence). J lost 1 base, V lost 6 bases, and 8 bases had no gene match. The CDR3 has 15 amino acids. The study's findings and limits: Patients with HTLV-1-associated myelopathy showed the most TCR clonal expansion. Those with multiple sclerosis showed the least, falling below healthy controls.

TCRdb used MiXCR to reprocess the 5' RACE reads, holding one entry per CDR3 protein. The top ten clones hold under 1.5% of a sample with 65,000 to 70,000 distinct CDR3 sequences, approximately 4.1% of them seen once. Material for sequencing was PBMCs. This TCR was sampled from a man aged 25-45 years with multiple sclerosis. The V gene is TRBV20-1, the J gene TRBJ2-2; 7 bases align to TRBD2. CDR3 sequence: CSAPSAGVNTGELFF. In DNA form, the CDR3 reads TGCAGTGCCCCATCGGCGGGGGTGAACACCGGGGAGCTGTTTTTT.